This T cell receptor (beta chain) was sequenced in a study of cytomegalovirus exposure and HLA in healthy donors (TCRdb year 2017). Study-wide context: According to a later analysis, one platform produced both the 100 to 150 validation repertoires and the 550 to 800 repertoires of the first cohort. The study aimed to test whether cataloging public T cell receptors could reveal signatures of past pathogen exposure. Besides the first cohort of 666 subjects, a separate validation cohort made up of over 95 different subjects was used. To predict cytomegalovirus infection status, the study brought together high-throughput TCR immunosequencing, statistical association of individual TCRs with disease status, and machine learning.

Spanning cysteine to phenylalanine, the CDR3 consists of 16 amino acids. Left in the record is the CDR3 DNA by itself, 48 bases read in frame from the first base. The germline V gene provides CDR1 SGHRS and CDR2 YFSETQ. The trim is 4 bases for V and 1 base for J, with a gap of 17 bases between the germline ends. What the research found in general, with its limitations: In a later analysis, TCRs clustered in the first cohort were found to also tend to co-occur in the approximately 110 validation repertoires, with 90% to 95% of cluster scores above 0. Most TCR sequences were seen in very few donors, while some public TCRs were found in many individuals. In vitro tests confirmed that a few of the cytomegalovirus-associated TCR beta chains recognize cytomegalovirus antigens. A total of about 180 TCR beta chains were listed by the study as associated with cytomegalovirus. Cytomegalovirus status was reported to be diagnosed by the classifier with high specificity and sensitivity in both the original and validation cohorts. The validation cohort had no HLA typing available for a later analysis, so co-occurrence within that cohort was assessed over all 110 or so repertoires. The authors suggested that the approach could potentially be extended to other disease states and immunological phenotypes.

Separate from the roughly 660-subject first cohort, the validation cohort of about 130 subjects was the group to which the donors belonged. Libraries were prepared through the immunoSEQ multiplex PCR assay. On the study's bioinformatics: A statistical classification framework was developed to diagnose cytomegalovirus status using the catalog of TCR beta chain sequences. TCRdb's version of the immuneACCESS table is confined to in-frame rearrangements and falls short of the full clone set. An unresolved V gene accounts for under half of the shortfall where checked; the remainder is of unknown origin. V and J calls and clone size come straight from that table; D and trimming were deduced from the DNA. Within this sample are under 250,000 clones, with about three quarters of them counted one time only. Around 1.2% of the sample rests with the top ten. For this clone: Its antigen remains unidentified. Per-base quality was not reported, and no clone a single base away is much larger than it.

This TCR was recovered from a woman in her 30s in good health and CMV-seronegative. Sample: PBMCs. In this chain, TRBV5-1 is recombined with TRBJ2-5; TRBD2 is a possible D gene, resting on 7 matching bases. CDR3 reads: CASSPLGGTLQETQYF. The nucleotides read TGCGCCAGCAGCCCACTCGGGGGGACACTCCAAGAGACCCAGTACTTC.